The 28 T cell receptor beta chains reported below all come from one sample, sequenced in a study of T cell changes during pregnancy in multiple sclerosis. Produced via immunoSEQ multiplex PCR; TCRdb's table is partial and in-frame only. The sample shows tens of thousands of clones, roughly nine tenths of them seen only once. Sample: CD8+ T cells from peripheral blood mononuclear cells, taken in the second trimester of pregnancy. The source of these receptors is a female donor with multiple sclerosis, enrolled in a pregnancy study.

This chain links TRBV7-6 with TRBJ1-1; tentatively, D is TRBD1 (5 bases). Trimming stripped 5 bases from V and 1 base from J, with 8 bases between. This CDR3 is built from 13 residues. Germline V gives CDR1 SGHVS, CDR2 FNYEAQ. The CDR3: CASSDDRNTEAFF. For the CDR3, the DNA is TGTGCCAGCAGCGACGACAGGAACACTGAAGCTTTCTTT.

The rearrangement joins TRBV7-2 to TRBJ2-3; weak D call: TRBD2 (7 bases). CDR3 length: 14 amino acids. Trimming removed 3 bases from V and 4 bases from J, with 11 bases in between. Germline V lookup: CDR1 SGHTA, CDR2 FQGNSA. The CDR3 region has the DNA TGTGCCAGCAGCTTGCAGGGGAGGGCAGATACGCAGTATTTT. Protein product: CASSLQGRADTQYF.

This chain uses TRBV15 with TRBJ1-1; D is unclear. From germline, CDR1 is LNHNV and CDR2 YYDKDF (reference sequence). V was clipped by 0 bases and J by 0 bases, with 8 bases between them. The CDR3 has 15 amino acids. The CDR3 DNA follows: TGTGCCACCAGCAGAGAGGGAGGAATGAACACTGAAGCTTTCTTT. Translating it yields CATSREGGMNTEAFF.

This rearrangement joins TRBV6-5 to TRBJ2-1; the D is unclear. Germline assignment: CDR1 MNHEY and CDR2 SVGAGI. This CDR3 contains 13 residues. Trimming removed 0 bases at V and 13 bases at J, with 13 bases between. DNA of the CDR3: TGTGCCAGCAGTTACTCGACTTCGGCCCCTCAGTTCTTC. Its protein is CASSYSTSAPQFF.

The chain is built from TRBV21-1 and TRBJ1-1; the D call of TRBD1 is as the table states it, not checked on the DNA. TRBV21-1 is designated a pseudogene. The CDR3 spans 17 residues. CDR3 amino acids: CASSKRRDRGLFTEAFF. The CDR3 coding sequence is TGTGCCAGCAGCAAAAGGAGGGACAGGGGGCTGTTTACTGAAGCTTTCTTT.

The chain couples TRBV7-6 to TRBJ2-7, with TRBD2 as a possible D gene (5 bases). This CDR3 comprises 13 residues. V was pared by 6 bases and J by 6 bases, with 15 bases between. CDR1 and CDR2 (germline): SGHVS, FNYEAQ. DNA for the CDR3: TGTGCCAGCAGACCTGCCCCCCGGGGCGAGCAGTACTTC. Residues: CASRPAPRGEQYF. Full variable domain (rest looked up from reference TRBV7-6 and TRBJ2-7): GAGVSQSPRYKVTKRGQDVALRCDPISGHVSLYWYRQALGQGPEFLTYFNYEAQQDKSGLPNDRFSAERPEGSISTLTIQRTEQRDSAMYRCASRPAPRGEQYFGPGTRLTVT.

This clone was found once. The chain joins TRBV7-8 to TRBJ2-7; 10 bases map to TRBD1. Germline CDR1 reads SGHVS; CDR2 reads FQNEAQ. There are 15 residues in the CDR3. Unmatched junction bases numbered 10, after V lost 6 bases and J lost 5 bases. The CDR3 loop is CASSQMTGGADEQYF. The CDR3, as DNA: TGTGCCAGCAGTCAGATGACAGGGGGCGCTGACGAGCAGTACTTC.

On this clone itself: The sample has other DNA sequences that encode this CDR3 too. The chain combines TRBV28 with TRBJ1-2; 7 bases match TRBD1. CDR3 length equals 13 residues. Trimming took 2 bases from V and 4 from J; bases not matched to a gene: 1. Germline V lookup: CDR1 MDHEN, CDR2 SYDVKM. CDR3 in DNA: TGTGCCAGCAGTTTAAGGACAGGCTATGGCTACACCTTC. This translates into CASSLRTGYGYTF.

V and J are TRBV9 and TRBJ1-4; perhaps TRBD1 as D (6 bases). V lost 4 bases, J lost 2 bases, and 15 bases lay in between. CDR1 is SGDLS and CDR2 is YYNGEE in the germline V gene. The CDR3 loop spans 16 amino acids. Here the CDR3 DNA reads TGTGCCAGCAGCCCCCGGATCCAGGGGACTAATGAAAAACTGTTTTTT. This codes for CASSPRIQGTNEKLFF. The full variable domain, with the rest looked up from reference TRBV9 and TRBJ1-4, is DSGVTQTPKHLITATGQRVTLRCSPRSGDLSVYWYQQSLDQGLQFLIQYYNGEERAKGNILERFSAQQFPDLHSELNLSSLELGDSALYFCASSPRIQGTNEKLFFGSGTQLSVL.

The rearrangement links TRBV11-2 to TRBJ2-7, with D possibly being TRBD2 (6 bases). This CDR3 is 17 amino acids long. V gave up 1 base and J gave up 1 base, with 17 bases separating them. Germline CDR1 is SGHAT and CDR2 is FQNNGV. In DNA form, the CDR3 reads TGTGCCAGCAGCTTAGTTCTCGTGGGGAGCGGGTCCTACGAGCAGTACTTC. Residues: CASSLVLVGSGSYEQYF.

CDR3 in DNA: TGCGCCAGCAGCCTCCGGGACTCCACTGAGCAGTTCTTC. Translation gives CASSLRDSTEQFF. V and J are TRBV4-1 and TRBJ2-1; D is possibly TRBD2 (6 bases). The V gene's germline CDR1 is MGHRA and CDR2 YSYEKL. CDR3 length: 13 residues. Trimming pared 4 bases from V and 9 bases from J, leaving 13 bases between.

This chain links TRBV7-3 with TRBJ2-1; a weak D match, TRBD2 (5 bases). This CDR3 contains 14 residues. Germline CDR1 and CDR2: SGHTA and FQGTGA. Trimming removed 5 bases from V and 1 base from J, with 9 bases in between. The CDR3: CASSPGGSYNEQFF. In nucleotides, the CDR3 is TGTGCCAGCAGCCCCGGAGGTTCCTACAATGAGCAGTTCTTC.

As concerns this clone: This same CDR3 is encoded by further DNA sequences in the sample. The V and J genes are TRBV27 and TRBJ1-3; D might be TRBD1 (5 bases). Between the trimmed V and J ends, which lost 3 bases and 1 base, there was a span of 7 bases. Germline CDR1 is MNHEY and CDR2 is SMNVEV (reference sequence). CDR3 size: 14 residues. The CDR3, as DNA: TGTGCCAGCAGTTTGGGGGGGTCTGGAAACACCATATATTTT. This codes for CASSLGGSGNTIYF.

The chain carries TRBV30 and TRBJ2-2; D remains ambiguous. The V and J ends lost 8 bases and 0 bases respectively, with 4 bases between them. Looked up from germline, CDR1 is GTSNPN and CDR2 is SVGIG (reference sequence). The CDR3 spans 11 residues. CDR3 region: CAHTNTGELFF. In DNA, the CDR3 is TGTGCCCACACGAACACCGGGGAGCTGTTTTTT.

The chain recombines TRBV30 with TRBJ2-5; possibly TRBD1 for D (5 bases). In germline, CDR1 is GTSNPN, CDR2 SVGIG (reference sequence). This CDR3 is 14 amino acids long. V lost 1 base and J lost 3, with 12 bases in between. CDR3: CAWSGAGREETQYF. The DNA of the CDR3 is TGTGCCTGGAGTGGCGCAGGGCGCGAAGAGACCCAGTACTTC.

This rearrangement joins TRBV5-6 to TRBJ2-1; D not resolved. V was pared by 0 bases and J by 9 bases, with 10 bases between. The germline V gene has CDR1 SGHDT and CDR2 YYEEEE. The CDR3 has 13 residues. CDR3 in DNA: TGTGCCAGCAGCTTGGAGGTCACGGGTGAGCAGTTCTTC. Translated: CASSLEVTGEQFF.

The rearrangement joins TRBV6-5 to TRBJ2-5; 9 bases are a match to TRBD2. The germline CDR1 and CDR2 sequences are MNHEY and SVGAGI. After removal of 0 bases from V and 5 bases from J, the junction contained 7 bases not matched to a gene. The length of the CDR3 is 16 residues. The CDR3: CASSYSMRGGGETQYF. CDR3 sequence (DNA): TGTGCCAGCAGTTACTCGATGCGGGGGGGAGGGGAGACCCAGTACTTC.

This rearrangement joins TRBV5-4 to TRBJ2-7; 9 bases agree with TRBD2. In germline, CDR1 is SGHNT, CDR2 YYREEE (reference sequence). With V trimmed by 3 bases and J by 5 bases, 6 bases remained unmatched. The CDR3 consists of 14 residues. The CDR3 is CASSWRGGRNEQYF. CDR3 in DNA: TGTGCCAGCAGCTGGCGGGGGGGCCGAAACGAGCAGTACTTC. Drawing the rest from reference TRBV5-4 and TRBJ2-7, the complete variable domain is ETGVTQSPTHLIKTRGQQVTLRCSSQSGHNTVSWYQQALGQGPQFIFQYYREEENGRGNFPPRFSGLQFPNYSSELNVNALELDDSALYLCASSWRGGRNEQYFGPGTRLTVT.

The chain links TRBV6-5 to TRBJ2-7, with 7 positions matching TRBD1. The germline V gene encodes CDR1 MNHEY and CDR2 SVGAGI. The CDR3 has 15 residues. Losses at the gene ends were 2 bases for V and 2 bases for J; bases not matched to a gene: 6. The CDR3 DNA is TGTGCCAGCAGTTACCCGGGACAGAACGCCTACGAGCAGTACTTC. Protein sequence: CASSYPGQNAYEQYF.

This clone was picked up one time. The CDR3 region has the DNA TGCAGCGTTGGGGGAGGACAGGGCTACGAGCAGTACTTC. Translating it yields CSVGGGQGYEQYF. V and J are TRBV29-1 and TRBJ2-7, with 8 bases aligning to TRBD1. Trimming cost V 4 bases and J 3 bases; bases outside gene matches: 5. CDR3 length: 13 residues. From germline, CDR1 is SQVTM and CDR2 ANQGSEA.

The chain combines TRBV7-9 with TRBJ2-7; 7 bases agree with TRBD1. The ends lost 5 bases at V and 12 bases at J; junction bases unmatched: 10. Germline values: CDR1 SEHNR, CDR2 FQNEAQ (reference sequence). The CDR3 spans 12 residues. This CDR3 is CASSDGTAKPYF. As DNA, the CDR3 is TGTGCCAGCAGCGATGGGACAGCCAAACCGTACTTC.

The CDR3 loop is CASRKIGTEEETQYF. The CDR3 region has the DNA TGCGCCAGTCGGAAGATAGGGACAGAAGAAGAGACCCAGTACTTC. The gene calls are TRBV5-1 and TRBJ2-5; the match to TRBD1 covers 7 bases. CDR1 is SGHRS, CDR2 YFSETQ, per germline. The CDR3 loop spans 15 amino acids. The J segment lost 3 bases and the V segment lost 8 bases, leaving 13 bases of the junction unmatched. Combining the CDR3 with reference TRBV5-1 and TRBJ2-5 gives the whole variable domain KAGVTQTPRYLIKTRGQQVTLSCSPISGHRSVSWYQQTPGQGLQFLFEYFSETQRNKGNFPGRFSGRQFSNSRSEMNVSTLELGDSALYLCASRKIGTEEETQYFGPGTRLLVL.

The rearrangement links TRBV6-5 to TRBJ1-1; a weak D match, TRBD1 (5 bases). Looked up from germline, CDR1 is MNHEY and CDR2 is SVGAGI. The CDR3 loop spans 12 amino acids. Trimming took off 2 bases at V and 4 bases at J, with 5 bases between the two ends. CDR3 sequence: CASSYDSTEAFF. CDR3 coding DNA: TGTGCCAGCAGTTACGACAGCACTGAAGCTTTCTTT.

As DNA, the CDR3 is TGTGCCAGCAGTGCCCCTAGCGGGAGGGTCTCCTACGAGCAGTACTTC. This sequence encodes CASSAPSGRVSYEQYF. The genes are TRBV28 and TRBJ2-7; 12 nucleotides align to TRBD2. The length of the CDR3 is 16 residues. J gave up 0 bases and V 5 bases, and 5 bases lay outside the gene matches. The germline V gene encodes CDR1 MDHEN and CDR2 SYDVKM. Full variable domain (rest looked up from reference TRBV28 and TRBJ2-7): DVKVTQSSRYLVKRTGEKVFLECVQDMDHENMFWYRQDPGLGLRLIYFSYDVKMKEKGDIPEGYSVSREKKERFSLILESASTNQTSMYLCASSAPSGRVSYEQYFGPGTRLTVT.

This sequence joins TRBV7-2 and TRBJ1-1; D unresolved. The V and J ends lost 2 bases and 1 base respectively, with 5 bases between them. The length of the CDR3 is 13 residues. Germline V CDR1 and CDR2: SGHTA, FQGNSA. CDR3 in DNA: TGTGCCAGCAGCTTATTAGCGAACACTGAAGCTTTCTTT. It encodes CASSLLANTEAFF.

This sequence joins TRBV6-5 and TRBJ2-5; 9 bases map to TRBD2. Germline loops: CDR1 MNHEY, CDR2 SVGAGI. CDR3 size: 16 residues. The trim removed 0 bases at V and 1 base at J, leaving 3 bases unmatched. The CDR3 nucleotides read TGTGCCAGCAGTTACTCTCGAGCGGGAGGCCAAGAGACCCAGTACTTC. This translates into CASSYSRAGGQETQYF.

The chain employs TRBV19 and TRBJ1-5; D unclear. The germline V gene has CDR1 LNHDA and CDR2 SQIVND (reference sequence). Trimming shortened V by 8 bases and J by 2 bases, and 10 bases separated the two germline ends. The CDR3 is 13 amino acids. This chain's CDR3 is CASSPAGNQPQHF. The CDR3 nucleotides read TGTGCCAGTTCGCCGGCGGGCAATCAGCCCCAGCATTTT.

This clone was seen more than once but under ten times. The chain combines TRBV10-3 with TRBJ1-2; no clear D gene. CDR1 and CDR2 (germline): ENHRY, SYGVKD. The CDR3 has 13 residues. Trimming left V 1 base short and J 5 bases short, with 8 bases between. The DNA of the CDR3 is TGTGCCATCAGTGAGTTGCCAGCGTATGGCTACACCTTC. It codes for CAISELPAYGYTF.